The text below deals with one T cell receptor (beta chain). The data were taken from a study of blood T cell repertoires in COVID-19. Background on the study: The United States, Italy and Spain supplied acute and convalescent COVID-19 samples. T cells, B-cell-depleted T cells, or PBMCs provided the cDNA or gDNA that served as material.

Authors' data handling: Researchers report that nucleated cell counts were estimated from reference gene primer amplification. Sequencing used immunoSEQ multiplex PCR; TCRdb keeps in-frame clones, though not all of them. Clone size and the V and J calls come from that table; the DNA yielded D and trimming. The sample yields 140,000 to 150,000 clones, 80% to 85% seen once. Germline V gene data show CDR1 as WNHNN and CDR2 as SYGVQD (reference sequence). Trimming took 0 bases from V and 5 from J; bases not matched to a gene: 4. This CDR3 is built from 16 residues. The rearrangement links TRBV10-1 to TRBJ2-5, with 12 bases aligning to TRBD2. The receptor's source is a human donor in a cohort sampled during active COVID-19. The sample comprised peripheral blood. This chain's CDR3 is CASSESLAGGPETQYF. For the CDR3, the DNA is TGCGCCAGCAGTGAGTCTCTAGCGGGGGGGCCGGAGACCCAGTACTTC.